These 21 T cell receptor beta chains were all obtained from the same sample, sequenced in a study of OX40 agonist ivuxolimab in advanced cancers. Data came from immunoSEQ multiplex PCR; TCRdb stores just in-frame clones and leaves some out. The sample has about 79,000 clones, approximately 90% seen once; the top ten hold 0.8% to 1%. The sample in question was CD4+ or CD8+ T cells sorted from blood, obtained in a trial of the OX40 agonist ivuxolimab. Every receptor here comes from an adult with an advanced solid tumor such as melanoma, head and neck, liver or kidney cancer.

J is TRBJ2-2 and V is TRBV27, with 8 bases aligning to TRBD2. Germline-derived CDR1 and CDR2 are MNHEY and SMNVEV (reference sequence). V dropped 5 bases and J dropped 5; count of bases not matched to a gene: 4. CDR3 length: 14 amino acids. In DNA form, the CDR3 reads TGTGCCAGCAGTCCTAGCGGGTGGACCGGGGAGCTGTTTTTT. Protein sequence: CASSPSGWTGELFF.

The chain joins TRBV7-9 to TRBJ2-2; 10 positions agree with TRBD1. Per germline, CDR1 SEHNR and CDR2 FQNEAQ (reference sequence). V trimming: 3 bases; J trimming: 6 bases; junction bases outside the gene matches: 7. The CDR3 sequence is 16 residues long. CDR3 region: CASSFLTGGDSGELFF. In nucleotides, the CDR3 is TGTGCCAGCAGCTTCCTGACAGGGGGCGATTCCGGGGAGCTGTTTTTT.

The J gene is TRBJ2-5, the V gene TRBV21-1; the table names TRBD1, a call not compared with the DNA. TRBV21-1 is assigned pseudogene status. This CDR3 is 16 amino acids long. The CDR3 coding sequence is TGTGCCAGCACCAAAGGGAAGCAGGGTGGCCAAGAGACCCAGTACTTC. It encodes CASTKGKQGGQETQYF.

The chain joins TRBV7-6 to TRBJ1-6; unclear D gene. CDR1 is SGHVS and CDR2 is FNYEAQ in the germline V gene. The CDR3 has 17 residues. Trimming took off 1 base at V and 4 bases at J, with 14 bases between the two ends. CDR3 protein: CASSLDPQLSYNSPLHF. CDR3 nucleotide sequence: TGTGCCAGCAGCTTAGACCCTCAACTCTCATATAATTCACCCCTCCACTTT.

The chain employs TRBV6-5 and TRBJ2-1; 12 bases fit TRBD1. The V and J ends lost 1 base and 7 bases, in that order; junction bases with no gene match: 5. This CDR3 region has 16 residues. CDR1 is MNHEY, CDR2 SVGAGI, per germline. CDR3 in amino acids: CASSYLGQGAVNEQFF. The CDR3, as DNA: TGTGCCAGCAGTTACTTGGGACAGGGGGCAGTTAATGAGCAGTTCTTC.

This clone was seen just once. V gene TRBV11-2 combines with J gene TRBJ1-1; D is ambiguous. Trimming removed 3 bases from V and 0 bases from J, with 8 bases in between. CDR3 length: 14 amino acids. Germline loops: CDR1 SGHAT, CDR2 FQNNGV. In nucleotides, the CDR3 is TGTGCCAGCAGCTTGGGATCCATGAACACTGAAGCTTTCTTT. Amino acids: CASSLGSMNTEAFF.

CDR3 residues: CSVGEPGPLEQFF. CDR3 bases: TGCAGCGTTGGTGAACCGGGGCCCTTAGAGCAGTTCTTC. The V and J genes are TRBV29-1 and TRBJ2-1; possibly TRBD1 or TRBD2 for D (5 bases each). From germline, CDR1 is SQVTM and CDR2 ANQGSEA. The V end lost 4 bases, the J end lost 10 bases, and 17 bases lay between the germline ends. This CDR3 has 13 amino acids.

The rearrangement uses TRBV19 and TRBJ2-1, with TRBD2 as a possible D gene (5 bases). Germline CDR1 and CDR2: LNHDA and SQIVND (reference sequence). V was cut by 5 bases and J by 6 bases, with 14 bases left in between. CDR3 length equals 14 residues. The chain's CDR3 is CASSYRDGSNEQFF. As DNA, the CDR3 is TGTGCCAGTAGTTATCGGGATGGTTCCAATGAGCAGTTCTTC.

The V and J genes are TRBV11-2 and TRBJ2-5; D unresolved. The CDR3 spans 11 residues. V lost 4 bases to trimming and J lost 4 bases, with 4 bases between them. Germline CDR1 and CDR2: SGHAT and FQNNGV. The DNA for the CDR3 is TGTGCCAGCAGCTACGGAGAGACCCAGTACTTC. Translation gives CASSYGETQYF.

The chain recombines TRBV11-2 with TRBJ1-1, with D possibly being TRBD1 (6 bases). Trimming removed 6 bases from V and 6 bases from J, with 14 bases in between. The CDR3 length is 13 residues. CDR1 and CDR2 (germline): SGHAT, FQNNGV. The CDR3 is CASRRQVKPEAFF. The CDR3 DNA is TGTGCCAGCAGGAGACAGGTGAAACCTGAAGCTTTCTTT.

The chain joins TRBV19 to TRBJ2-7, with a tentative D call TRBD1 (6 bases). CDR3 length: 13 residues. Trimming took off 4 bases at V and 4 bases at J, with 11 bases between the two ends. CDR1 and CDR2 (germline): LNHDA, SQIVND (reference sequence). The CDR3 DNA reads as TGTGCCAGTAGTAGAGGACAGCAATACGAGCAGTACTTC. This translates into CASSRGQQYEQYF.

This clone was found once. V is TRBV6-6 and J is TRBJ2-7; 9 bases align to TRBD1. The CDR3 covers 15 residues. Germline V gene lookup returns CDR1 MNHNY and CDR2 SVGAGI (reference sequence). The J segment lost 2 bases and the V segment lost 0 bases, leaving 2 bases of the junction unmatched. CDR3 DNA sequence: TGTGCCAGCAGTTACTCCGGGACAGGGACCTACGAGCAGTACTTC. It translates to CASSYSGTGTYEQYF.

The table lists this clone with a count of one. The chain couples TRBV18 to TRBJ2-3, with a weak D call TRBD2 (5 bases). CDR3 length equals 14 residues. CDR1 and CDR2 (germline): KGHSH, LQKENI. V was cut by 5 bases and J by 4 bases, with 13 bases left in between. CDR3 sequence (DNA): TGTGCCAGCTCAGCAACCGGACTCTCAGATACGCAGTATTTT. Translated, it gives CASSATGLSDTQYF.

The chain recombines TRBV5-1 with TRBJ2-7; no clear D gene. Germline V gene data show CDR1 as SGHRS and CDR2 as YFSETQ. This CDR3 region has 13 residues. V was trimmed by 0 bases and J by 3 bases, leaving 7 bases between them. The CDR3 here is CASSLDFGYEQYF. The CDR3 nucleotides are TGCGCCAGCAGCTTGGACTTCGGCTACGAGCAGTACTTC.

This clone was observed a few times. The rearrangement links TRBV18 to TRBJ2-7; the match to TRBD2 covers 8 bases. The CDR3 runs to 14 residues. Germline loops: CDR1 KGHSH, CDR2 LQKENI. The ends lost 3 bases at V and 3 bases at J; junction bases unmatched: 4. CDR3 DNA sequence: TGTGCCAGCTCACCGAGCGGGAGTGGCTACGAGCAGTACTTC. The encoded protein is CASSPSGSGYEQYF.

CDR3 amino acids: CASSLGQLNYGYTF. Here the CDR3 DNA reads TGTGCCAGCAGCTTGGGACAGCTCAACTATGGCTACACCTTC. This rearrangement joins TRBV5-4 to TRBJ1-2, with a possible D match to TRBD1 (5 bases). CDR1 and CDR2 (germline): SGHNT, YYREEE (reference sequence). Trimming pared 0 bases from V and 2 bases from J, leaving 8 bases between. The CDR3 runs to 14 residues.

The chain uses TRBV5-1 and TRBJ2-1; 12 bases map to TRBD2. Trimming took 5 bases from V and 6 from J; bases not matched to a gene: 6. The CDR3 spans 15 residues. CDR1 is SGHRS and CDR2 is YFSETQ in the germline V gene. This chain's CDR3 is CASSRLAGGANEQFF. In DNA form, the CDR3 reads TGCGCCAGCAGTAGGCTAGCGGGAGGGGCCAATGAGCAGTTCTTC.

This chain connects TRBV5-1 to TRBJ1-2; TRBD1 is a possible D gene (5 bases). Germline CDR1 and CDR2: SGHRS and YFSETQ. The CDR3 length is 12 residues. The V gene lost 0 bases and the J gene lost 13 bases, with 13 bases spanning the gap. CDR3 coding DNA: TGCGCCAGCAGCTTGGAGCAGGGCCTGGCCACCTTC. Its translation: CASSLEQGLATF.

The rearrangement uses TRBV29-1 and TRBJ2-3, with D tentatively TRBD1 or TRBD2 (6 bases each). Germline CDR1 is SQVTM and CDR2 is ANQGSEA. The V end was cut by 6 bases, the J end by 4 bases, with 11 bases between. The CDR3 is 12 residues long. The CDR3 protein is CSVSGEADTQYF. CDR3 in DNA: TGCAGCGTCTCAGGGGAGGCAGATACGCAGTATTTT.

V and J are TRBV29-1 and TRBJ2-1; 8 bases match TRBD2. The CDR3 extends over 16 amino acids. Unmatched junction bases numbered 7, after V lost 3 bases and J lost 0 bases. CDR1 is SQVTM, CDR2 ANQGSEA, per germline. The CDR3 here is CSVERGVDSSYNEQFF. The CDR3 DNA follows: TGCAGCGTTGAGCGGGGGGTAGATAGCTCCTACAATGAGCAGTTCTTC.

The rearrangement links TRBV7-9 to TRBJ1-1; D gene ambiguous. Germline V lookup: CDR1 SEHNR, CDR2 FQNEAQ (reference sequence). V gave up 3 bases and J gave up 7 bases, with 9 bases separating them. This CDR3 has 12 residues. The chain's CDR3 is CASSLQMIEAFF. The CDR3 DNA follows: TGTGCCAGCAGCTTGCAAATGATTGAAGCTTTCTTT.